A single sample is the source of the 10 T cell receptor beta chains below, sequenced in a study of control samples from healthy donors and cancer patients. Measured with immunoSEQ multiplex PCR; TCRdb has only the in-frame clones, and not every one. Among approximately 130,000 clones listed, about 86% were seen once. Sequenced sample: blood. These receptors came from a young man in good health.

The genes are TRBV2 and TRBJ2-2; D ambiguous. Trimming stripped 3 bases from V and 0 bases from J, with 5 bases between. CDR3 length: 14 amino acids. The germline gives CDR1 SNHLY, CDR2 FYNNEI. The DNA of the CDR3 is TGTGCCAGCAGTGATGTAGCGAACACCGGGGAGCTGTTTTTT. Protein sequence: CASSDVANTGELFF.

The chain joins TRBV6-5 to TRBJ1-2, with TRBD1 identical over 9 bases. The CDR3 contains 14 residues. The J segment lost 9 bases and the V segment lost 4 bases, leaving 9 bases of the junction unmatched. Germline-derived CDR1 and CDR2 are MNHEY and SVGAGI. CDR3 coding DNA: TGTGCCAGCAGTTCCCGGGACAGGGTTAATAGCTACACCTTC. Its translation: CASSSRDRVNSYTF.

V usage is TRBV6-2 or TRBV6-3 and J usage is TRBJ1-1; maybe TRBD1 (6 bases). The CDR3 has 13 amino acids. Trimming pared 6 bases from V and 8 bases from J, leaving 16 bases between. Germline V lookup: CDR1 MNHEY, CDR2 SVGEGT. The CDR3 spells CASSRGPTGEAFF. DNA of the CDR3: TGTGCCAGCAGCCGGGGGCCGACGGGGGAAGCTTTCTTT.

In this sample, this clone turned up a few times. This sequence joins TRBV19 and TRBJ1-5; TRBD1 is a possible D gene (5 bases). CDR3 length: 13 residues. V lost 8 bases and J 5 bases, leaving 13 bases between the germline ends. The germline gives CDR1 LNHDA, CDR2 SQIVND (reference sequence). The CDR3 DNA reads TGTGCCAGTCAATGGCAGGGAGATCAGCCCCAGCATTTT. It is translated as CASQWQGDQPQHF.

V usage is TRBV3-1 (or the pseudogene TRBV3-2) and J usage is TRBJ1-1; D gene unclear. Germline loops: CDR1 LGHDT, CDR2 YNNKEL (reference sequence). CDR3 length: 13 residues. V was shortened by 1 base and J by 11 bases, with 14 bases between the two germline ends. The chain's CDR3 is CASSQGGPVRAFF. In DNA, the CDR3 is TGTGCCAGCAGCCAAGGGGGTCCTGTGAGGGCTTTCTTT.

The chain carries TRBV2 and TRBJ1-1; tentative D call: TRBD1 (6 bases). The germline CDR1 and CDR2 sequences are SNHLY and FYNNEI. The CDR3 contains 13 residues. V gave up 7 bases and J gave up 5 bases, with 14 bases separating them. The CDR3 nucleotides are TGTGCCAGCACCGGACAGTTGTGGACTGAAGCTTTCTTT. Residues: CASTGQLWTEAFF.

The chain joins TRBV18 to TRBJ1-2; D may be TRBD1 (5 bases). The CDR3 is made up of 13 amino acids. CDR1 is KGHSH and CDR2 is LQKENI in the germline V gene. Between the trimmed V and J ends, which lost 1 base and 6 bases, there was a span of 9 bases. The CDR3 loop reads CASSPRQLDGYTF. The CDR3 DNA reads TGTGCCAGCTCACCACGACAGTTGGATGGCTACACCTTC. Variable domain in full (rest from reference TRBV18 and TRBJ1-2): NAGVMQNPRHLVRRRGQEARLRCSPMKGHSHVYWYRQLPEEGLKFMVYLQKENIIDESGMPKERFSAEFPKEGPSILRIQQVVRGDSAAYFCASSPRQLDGYTFGSGTRLTVV.

J is TRBJ2-1 and V is TRBV4-2, with 9 positions matching TRBD2. The trim removed 0 bases at V and 8 bases at J, leaving 8 bases unmatched. Germline assignment: CDR1 LGHNA and CDR2 YNFKEQ. The CDR3 sequence is 16 residues long. The CDR3 is CASSQEGRGLADEQFF. CDR3 in DNA: TGTGCCAGCAGCCAAGAAGGCAGGGGACTAGCCGATGAGCAGTTCTTC.

The V call is TRBV18, the J call TRBJ1-5, with D possibly being TRBD1 (5 bases). The CDR3 covers 16 residues. Germline values: CDR1 KGHSH, CDR2 LQKENI. Trimming took 3 bases from V and 2 from J, leaving 14 bases between them. DNA of the CDR3: TGTGCCAGCTCACCCGAGGAAGGGGAGGGCAATCAGCCCCAGCATTTT. This codes for CASSPEEGEGNQPQHF.

The chain joins TRBV5-1 to TRBJ1-1; D is ambiguous. The CDR3 has 15 residues. V shed 4 bases and J shed 0 bases, with 13 bases lying between them. Germline CDR1 SGHRS, CDR2 YFSETQ. This CDR3 is CASSPRTDMNTEAFF. The CDR3 DNA reads as TGCGCCAGCAGCCCCAGGACCGATATGAACACTGAAGCTTTCTTT.